The 2 T cell receptor beta chains presented below share a single source sample, sequenced in a study of T cell responses to AZD1222 COVID-19 vaccine. TCRdb's copy holds only in-frame clones and misses some; the assay was immunoSEQ multiplex PCR. The sample lists roughly 150,000 clones; about 92% were seen once. The starting material was peripheral blood, obtained 28 days after the second AZD1222 dose. The receptors derive from an adult who received the AZD1222 COVID-19 vaccine.

The rearrangement links TRBV4-3 to TRBJ2-7, with 9 bases that match TRBD1. The CDR3 consists of 15 residues. The germline CDR1 and CDR2 sequences are LGHNA and YSLEER. With 4 bases clipped from V and 1 base from J, the junction kept 5 bases outside the gene matches. The CDR3 DNA follows: TGCGCCAGCAGCCTGGGACAGGGTGGATCCTACGAGCAGTACTTC. It codes for CASSLGQGGSYEQYF.

The chain joins TRBV5-1 to TRBJ1-2, with D uncertain. The germline gives CDR1 SGHRS, CDR2 YFSETQ. The length of the CDR3 is 14 residues. V was trimmed by 0 bases and J by 1 base, leaving 7 bases between them. The CDR3 is CASSLDVNNYGYTF. DNA of the CDR3: TGCGCCAGCAGCTTGGATGTGAATAACTATGGCTACACCTTC.